This T cell receptor (beta chain) was profiled in a study of response to subunit inactivated influenza vaccine. Overall study findings and caveats: Authors suggested each seasonal influenza vaccination recruits few new T cells.

TCRdb re-called the RT-PCR reads through MiXCR, storing one row per CDR3 protein. The sample consists of approximately 230,000 distinct CDR3 sequences, less than 15% of them appearing once. Points on this clonotype: The antigen remains undetermined.

Unmatched junction bases numbered 11, after V lost 6 bases and J lost 6 bases. Germline values: CDR1 KGHSH, CDR2 LQKENI. There are 16 residues in the CDR3. This chain connects TRBV18 to TRBJ2-1, with 10 bases lining up with TRBD1. The sequencing here drew on non-naive T cells sorted from PBMCs, taken 14 to 15 days before vaccination. The clonotype was recovered from a man between 50 and 59 years old who received an inactivated influenza vaccine. CDR3 bases: TGTGCCAGCTCTCGACAGGGGGCTGGGCTCGGCAATGAGCAGTTCTTC. This sequence encodes CASSRQGAGLGNEQFF.